A selection of T cell receptor beta chains follows, all from one sample in a study of blood T cell repertoires in COVID-19. Sequenced by immunoSEQ multiplex PCR; TCRdb stores in-frame clones only, minus some. The sample has around 450,000 clones, approximately 90% seen once. The sample comprised PBMCs or T cells enriched from blood (not recorded which). These receptors all stem from a woman aged 18-35 years who had recovered from COVID-19. Both conserved end residues are part of each CDR3. Each record gives: CDR3 protein, D gene, clone size, V gene. A D gene is named only where the DNA matches it firmly. A clone size is listed for some rows: how often the clone was seen (once, few, many), or a class if it is expanded.

CASSSHTGPHTEAFF,.,.,TRBV2
CASSPRSGSSNNEQFF,.,.,TRBV11-2
CASRPILQGENEKLFF,TRBD1,.,TRBV5-1
CASSSQGYEQYF,.,.,TRBV7-2
CASSATGGSEKLFF,TRBD1,.,TRBV6-5
CASSLGQGETDTQYF,TRBD1,.,TRBV5-1
CASSPGLQETQYF,.,once,TRBV7-7
CASSRPGGTPYEQYF,.,once,TRBV5-1
CASSSSAGGNTEAFF,.,few,TRBV13
CASSLGQQETQYF,.,.,TRBV7-8
CSVEVWGEDYGYTF,.,.,TRBV29-1
CASGPDRETSTDTQYF,.,.,TRBV12-5
CASMQGGNTIYF,.,.,TRBV12-3/TRBV12-4
CASSQRTGGLGGYTF,TRBD1,.,TRBV23-1
CASSSPVGRNNEQFF,.,.,TRBV7-6
CASSLKGGREAFF,.,.,TRBV3-1/TRBV3-2
CASSQDSSTDTQYF,.,.,TRBV3-1/TRBV3-2
CASGYRGQETQYF,TRBD1,few,TRBV6-5
CASSLAGSARGTYGYTF,TRBD1,once,TRBV5-5
CASSLGRGAKQFF,.,.,TRBV11-3
CASSLGAESYEQYF,.,.,TRBV5-8
CASSPDRVSGNTIYF,TRBD1,.,TRBV9
CASSLDRDTEAFF,TRBD1,.,TRBV5-1
CASSVDRDGNTIYF,.,.,TRBV9
CSVDPRTGAFYGYTF,TRBD1,.,TRBV29-1
CASTVGGVVFF,.,.,TRBV28
CASSVSPGETGELFF,.,.,TRBV9
CASSYAFGDTQYF,.,.,TRBV5-6
CASSEASNQPQHF,.,.,TRBV19
CASSLNSFNTEAFF,.,.,TRBV7-9
CASSQRGLGQGPYEQYF,TRBD1,.,TRBV4-2
CASSPRTSGGQETQYF,TRBD2,.,TRBV27
CASSQVGQGDGYTF,TRBD1,.,TRBV4-1
CASSLTGDSYEQYF,TRBD1,once,TRBV7-2
CASSLFIGGGYTF,.,.,TRBV12-3/TRBV12-4
CASSTRGLGNEQYF,TRBD1,.,TRBV28
CASGSQTGRGNTIYF,TRBD1,.,TRBV12-5
CASGEGRSTEAFF,.,.,TRBV12-3/TRBV12-4
CASRDTGTGNYGYTF,TRBD1,.,TRBV9
CASSLQGASTEAFF,TRBD1,.,TRBV18
CASSLFGTSYSYEQYF,.,.,TRBV5-6